This T cell receptor beta chain comes out of a study of cytomegalovirus exposure and HLA in healthy donors. The study's findings and limits: Researchers catalogued roughly 150 TCR beta chains as cytomegalovirus-associated. Several top significant clusters appeared, in a later analysis, to be linked to common viral pathogens. Likely technical artifact: a cluster of highly shared sequence variants.

Despite likely unrecorded immune exposures, the donors were nominally healthy at the time of sampling. V dropped 7 bases and J dropped 5 bases, with 17 bases sitting between them. The CDR3 runs to 14 residues. Germline CDR1 reads SEHNR; CDR2 reads FQNEAQ (reference sequence). Regarding this clone: What it binds is unknown.

The primer mix had 60 Vbeta and 13 Jbeta primers. Sequencing used immunoSEQ multiplex PCR; TCRdb keeps in-frame clones, though not all of them. The sample has some 160,000 clones, around 84% seen once. The sequence was collected from a male donor in good health and CMV-seropositive. The sequenced sample consisted of PBMCs. The J gene is TRBJ1-1, the V gene TRBV7-9, with TRBD1 as a possible D gene (6 bases). DNA of the CDR3: TGTGCCAGCACCTCACAGGGCATGGGGACTGAAGCTTTCTTT. Its translation is CASTSQGMGTEAFF.